This T cell receptor (beta chain) was identified during a study of blood T cell repertoires in COVID-19. Seattle's enrolled individuals joined amid active infection and were then monitored longitudinally. The length of the CDR3 is 14 residues. Trimming cost V 1 base and J 5 bases, with 11 bases left between them. Germline V gene sequence: CDR1 LNHDA, CDR2 SQIVND (reference sequence). This clone was observed at least ten times. Here immunoSEQ multiplex PCR was the method, and the copy in TCRdb shows in-frame clones only, minus some. The sample shows 410,000 or so clones, around 91% of them seen only once.

This chain joins TRBV19 and TRBJ1-1; a possible D gene is TRBD1 (6 bases). The TCR sequence derives from a woman in her forties with COVID-19, enrolled during active disease. Sequencing used peripheral blood. CDR3 protein: CASSIAQGYTEAFF. CDR3 in DNA: TGTGCCAGTAGTATAGCCCAGGGGTATACTGAAGCTTTCTTT.